Only one count was recorded for the clone carrying this T cell receptor beta chain. This CDR3 has 14 amino acids. V was shortened by 4 bases and J by 4 bases, with 13 bases between the two germline ends. Germline CDR1 is MNHEY and CDR2 is SVGAGI. The data are from a study of technical replicates of blood from a few donors. Produced via immunoSEQ multiplex PCR; TCRdb's table is partial and in-frame only. The sample carries tens of thousands of clones, roughly 95% recorded once. The receptor comes from a human donor in good health. The rearrangement links TRBV6-5 to TRBJ1-1, with D possibly matching TRBD1 (6 bases). The sample was T cells isolated from PBMCs. The CDR3 region is CASSFLQGGTEAFF. In DNA, the CDR3 is TGTGCCAGCAGTTTCTTACAGGGCGGCACTGAAGCTTTCTTT.